The clone carrying this T cell receptor (beta chain) was detected a few times. This record belongs to a study of T-cell memory formation after mild COVID-19. V lost 3 bases and J 1 base, leaving 10 bases between the germline ends. The CDR3 runs 14 residues. TCRdb analysed the 5' RACE reads with MiXCR anew, one entry per CDR3 protein. This table has roughly 100,000 distinct CDR3 sequences, roughly 12% appearing once. V is TRBV12-3 or TRBV12-4 and J is TRBJ2-7; perhaps TRBD2 as D (7 bases). Sample: PBMCs or a T cell subset sorted from them (not recorded which). The receptor was isolated from an adult woman who had mild COVID-19 (a few samples of this study predate the infection). Cell type and time point are not known. The CDR3 loop is CASSLGGQSYEQYF. The CDR3 nucleotides are TGTGCCAGCAGTTTGGGGGGGCAGTCCTACGAGCAGTACTTC.